Here is one TCR beta chain with its context. No antigen is known for it. The sample comes from a study of cytomegalovirus exposure and HLA in healthy donors. The CDR3 consists of 11 residues. Germline CDR1 reads MNHNS; CDR2 reads SASEGT. V gave up 6 bases and J gave up 3 bases, with 6 bases separating them. The study ran its PCR with 60 Vbeta and 13 Jbeta primers. TCRdb keeps only in-frame clones here, not all; method: immunoSEQ multiplex PCR. The repertoire includes 100,000 to 150,000 clones, more than 9% of them detected once, and approximately 4.4% sits in the top ten. Findings and caveats of the study: Later analysis suggested links between common viral pathogens and several top significant clusters.

This receptor was identified in a woman aged 18-29 years in good health and CMV-seropositive. The chain uses TRBV6-1 and TRBJ2-7, with D unresolved. Sequencing was performed on PBMCs. The CDR3 nucleotides read TGTGCCAGCAGGCTAAACTACGAGCAGTACTTC. Protein: CASRLNYEQYF.